What follows is one T cell receptor beta chain and its context. Losses at the gene ends were 3 bases for V and 0 bases for J; bases not matched to a gene: 4. The CDR3 has 16 amino acids. Germline V CDR1 and CDR2: SGHAT, FQNNGV. This sample was included in a study of T cells after yellow fever vaccination. One entry per CDR3 protein results from TCRdb running MiXCR on the 5' RACE reads. The sample lists about 30,000 distinct CDR3 sequences, roughly 6.3% seen once, with just under 25% in the top ten. This sequence originates from a man aged 30 to 39 who received the YFV17D yellow fever vaccine. The gene calls are TRBV11-2 and TRBJ2-1; 8 positions match TRBD2. Sample: PBMCs, either bulk or a sorted T-cell subset (CD4+, CD8+, memory, or dextramer-sorted; not recorded which), taken on the day of the yellow fever booster vaccination. Here the CDR3 reads CASSFRSGSSYNEQFF. CDR3 DNA sequence: TGTGCCAGCAGCTTTCGAAGCGGGAGCTCCTACAATGAGCAGTTCTTC.